This T cell receptor beta chain derives from a study of shared clonotypes between healthy human individuals. With regard to this clone: Its antigen is still unknown.

General study findings and limits: Represented diversity, genetic and exposure-history alike, was limited by few donors.

Investigators divided CD4+ cells into CD45RA+ naive and CD45RA-negative memory subsets. Assay: immunoSEQ multiplex PCR; the TCRdb copy retains only in-frame clones and omits some. The sample has 1.5 million to 1.9 million clones, 95% to 99% seen once; the top ten hold approximately 0.45%. V was trimmed by 0 bases and J by 0 bases, leaving 6 bases between them. In germline, CDR1 is SGHAT, CDR2 FQNNGV. The CDR3 covers 15 residues. This chain uses TRBV11-2 with TRBJ1-5; D uncertain. The TCR was taken from a man younger than 45 in good health. What was sequenced was naive CD4+ T cells sorted from blood. As for subset: CD45RA+ positively selected. The CDR3, as DNA: TGTGCCAGCAGCTTAGATCGGTATAGCAATCAGCCCCAGCATTTT. It translates to CASSLDRYSNQPQHF.